This T cell receptor (beta chain) stems from a study of T cells in Graves' hyperthyroidism and ophthalmopathy. This clonotype was observed many times. The source material, RNA transcripts, was used to amplify TCR beta CDR3 regions. When the TCR CDR3 underwent first-round RT-PCR, the HTBI primer set was used. TCRdb processed the multiplex PCR reads anew with MiXCR; each CDR3 protein has one entry. The data hold under 500,000 distinct CDR3 sequences, with more than 13% observed a single time. The V end lost 0 bases, the J end lost 4 bases, and 7 bases lay between the germline ends. The CDR3 length is 14 residues. Germline CDR1 and CDR2: MNHEY and SVGAGI.

The sample taken for sequencing was blood. This TCR was sampled from a man over 45 with Graves' ophthalmopathy. The chain is built from TRBV6-5 and TRBJ1-5; D remains ambiguous. CDR3 bases: TGTGCCAGCAGTTACTCGATTCTTAATCAGCCCCAGCATTTT. Translating gives CASSYSILNQPQHF.